This T cell receptor (beta chain) appears in the sequencing data of a study of blood T cells in healthy people across ages. Whole-study results and caveats: Naive T cell percentage by flow cytometry tracked strongly with beta diversity. In older individuals, TCR beta diversity per million T cells was lower, falling roughly linearly with age.

The CDR3 spans 12 residues. The V end lost 5 bases, the J end lost 9 bases, and 11 bases lay between the germline ends. CDR1 and CDR2 from the germline V gene are MNHEY and SVGAGI. Together with a sample-barcoded 5' primer, a J-beta primer mix was included in a second PCR lasting roughly 6 to 12 cycles. TCRdb reanalysed the 5' RACE reads using MiXCR and keeps one entry per CDR3 protein. This sample has more than 1,400,000 distinct CDR3 sequences, with roughly 40% found just once. Concerning this clonotype: The antigen remains unidentified.

Each donor gave 9.5 to 10 milliliters of peripheral blood. The TCR sequence derives from a woman under 30 in good health. J is TRBJ2-1 and V is TRBV6-5, with D unresolved. Sequencing used blood. CDR3 loop: CASSTPNGEQFF. CDR3 nucleotides: TGTGCCAGCAGTACGCCAAATGGTGAGCAGTTCTTC.